This T cell receptor beta chain was sequenced during a study of cytomegalovirus exposure and HLA in healthy donors (dated by TCRdb to about 2017). With respect to the entire study: An earlier analysis of roughly 610 of the donors reported 250 to 300 Gb of sequence data and about 120 million unique TCR beta sequences obtained from about 180 million T cells. To predict cytomegalovirus infection status, the study combined high-throughput TCR immunosequencing, statistical association of individual TCRs with disease status, and machine learning. Among the roughly 380 genotyped donors, roughly 80% belonged to the genetic ancestry cluster associated with self-reported Caucasian donors. Rather than drawing on any new phenotypic data, the later analysis identified candidate immune exposures from TCR beta sequences and the way those sequences occurred across donors. Class I and class II HLA loci were covered by the typing at four-digit resolution. Because of strong linkage in the cohort, four to six DR-DQ haplotypes were treated as single units for association and clustering. The study used immunosequencing to profile the T cell repertoires of several hundred subjects and linked those repertoires to cytomegalovirus serostatus. Across 398 genotyped donors of the cohort, an average of roughly 250,000 unique TCR beta nucleotide sequences per donor were sequenced, and 15% to 20% of those sequences were non-productive. To decide whether each TCR beta V gene segment behaved as functional or pseudogenic, an earlier analysis of approximately 620 of the donors relied on high-throughput TCR beta sequencing. An early release covering more than 500 HLA-typed donors comprised roughly 300 gigabases of sequencing data and tens of millions of unique TCR sequences. A later analysis re-examined previously published TCR beta repertoires from 610 or so donors and added high-resolution HLA genotyping to investigate patterns of TCR occurrence. Genome-wide SNP genotypes for about 65% of the 666 donors were used in a later genetic analysis, which treated that subset as a discovery cohort. Besides the first cohort of some 670 subjects, a separate validation cohort made up of 120 different subjects was used. Alongside the repertoire data, information on donor age, sex, ethnicity and CMV serostatus was compiled. Typing coverage varied by locus: about 629-630 donors for A, B, C, DRB1 and DQB1; approximately 560 for DQA1; some 610 for DPA1; more than 450 for DPB1. The study aimed to test whether signatures of past pathogen exposure could be identified by cataloging public T cell receptors. All discovery cohort repertoires had been generated using a single sequencing platform.

What the research found in general, with its limitations: A further reported finding was that TCR beta sequences accurately predicted the HLA-A and HLA-B alleles for most subjects in the first cohort. Because counts were too low, around 17 rarely observed V segments, including chromosome 9 orphons, were left out of the earlier analysis of 500 to 650 of the donors. Immune exposure information for the cohort was limited to CMV serostatus. The classifier was reported to diagnose cytomegalovirus status with high specificity and sensitivity in both the original and validation cohorts. The authors suggested that the approach could potentially be extended to other disease states and immunological phenotypes. Most TCR sequences were observed very rarely across donors, whereas some public TCRs were present in many individuals. In a later analysis, the rate of TCR association differed among HLA loci, with DRB1 alleles having the most associated TCRs and HLA-C alleles having the fewest. In a later analysis, HLA-associated TCR beta chains showed more clonal expansion and lower generation probabilities than non-associated chains that were equally common. A later genetic analysis reported fewer N-insertions in productive TCRs among donors in an Asian-associated ancestry cluster than the roughly 650-donor mean. The presence/absence analyses assumed that sequencing depth was roughly uniform across donors, and that assumption may not be true. A later analysis found that most CMV-associated TCR beta chains appeared HLA-restricted, with HLA associations seemingly driven largely by CMV exposure. Three of the identified cytomegalovirus-associated TCR beta chains were confirmed in vitro to be specific for cytomegalovirus antigens. In a later analysis, some 17,000 TCR beta sequences were associated with specific HLA alleles at a false discovery rate of 0.05. According to a later analysis, parvovirus B19, influenza, CMV and Epstein-Barr virus appeared linked to several top co-occurrence clusters. The sequencing pipeline was judged likely to have produced a cluster of highly shared sequence variants as a technical artifact. Correlated functional status among segregating V segments might reflect linkage disequilibrium, but an unknown experimental factor could not be ruled out. The 87-base-pair reads could not distinguish some IMGT-functional V segments, including TRBV6-2 and TRBV6-3, so those segments were excluded. Only TCR beta chains were sequenced in this cohort, and the absence of alpha or paired-chain data limited detectable features. In a later genetic analysis, a missense DCLRE1C variant was associated with V-gene and J-gene trimming of TCR beta chains, and the association was replicated in an independent cohort. In an earlier analysis of fewer than 700 of the donors, most TCR beta V segments appeared in productive rearrangements about 90% or about 30% of the time, broadly matching IMGT annotations. Assigning TCR associations to individual alleles was difficult when HLA alleles, especially DR and DQ, strongly co-occurred. HLA typing was unavailable for some donors at each locus, so association tests used only the typed subset. A total of fewer than 200 TCR beta chains were listed by the study as associated with cytomegalovirus.

The germline V gene specifies SQVTM as CDR1 and ANQGSEA as CDR2. V is clipped by 7 bases and J by 0 bases, and the sequence between their germline boundaries is 15 bases long. Counted from cysteine to phenylalanine, this CDR3 has 15 amino acids. The kept DNA is CDR3 alone, 45 bases in frame from the first base. On this clone itself: Its recognized antigen is unknown. Base quality data are lacking; no much larger clone is found one base away.

In total, approximately 610 healthy bone marrow donors made up the cohort. Cohort members were all nominally healthy when sampled, although unrecorded immune exposures were likely present. The donor tested CMV seropositive, placing the donor among the roughly 300 seropositive members of the cohort. A peripheral blood sample was collected from each donor, and TCR beta sequencing was performed on peripheral blood mononuclear cells. The Qiagen DNeasy Blood Extraction Kit was used to extract genomic DNA from the blood cell samples. The library came from the immunoSEQ multiplex PCR assay. For the multiplex PCR, a mixture combining 60 forward primers for TCR Vbeta segments and 13 reverse primers for TCR Jbeta segments was used. Amplification of the CDR3 region of rearranged TCR beta genes was performed with a multiplex PCR assay on genomic DNA. On the Illumina HiSeq System, the amplified TCR beta libraries were sequenced as 87-base-pair reads. As for the authors' bioinformatics: In a later analysis, 80 million or so unique TCR beta chains were counted across the approximately 670 repertoires, and roughly 11 million of these chains were shared by at least two donors. Raw reads were error-corrected and collapsed into unique sequences by a nearest-neighbor algorithm in which closely related sequences were merged to remove PCR and sequencing errors. To assign V, D and J gene segments, CDR3 sequences were aligned to IMGT reference sequences. For a sequence to be retained, a match of at least six nucleotides was required to both a V gene segment and a J gene segment. A rearrangement counted as productive if the CDR3 had no stop codons and remained in frame with V and J, and every other rearrangement counted as non-productive. CDR3 was defined by IMGT convention, running from the second conserved V-encoded cysteine to the conserved J-encoded phenylalanine. The earlier analysis of about 620 of the donors excluded sequences that lacked an unambiguous match to a single V gene segment. An earlier analysis of 500 to 600 of the donors classified V segments as functional when productive rearrangements were above 56.7% and as segregating when the standard deviation between donors was above 5%. A statistical classification framework was developed to diagnose cytomegalovirus status using the catalog of TCR beta chain sequences. In a later analysis, V and J genes were assigned by comparing TCR nucleotide sequences against IMGT/GENE-DB human TR gene sequences. The TCRdist pipeline was used in a later analysis to assign CDR3 sequences and most-parsimonious VDJ recombination scenarios. In a later analysis, each TCR beta chain was defined by its CDR3 amino acid sequence together with its V-gene family, and reads lacking a unique V-gene family were excluded. To address suspected cross-contamination and a sequencing artifact, a later analysis removed some 620 highly shared, low-generation-probability nucleotide sequences. In a later analysis, a clonal expansion index was calculated for each public chain from normalized within-repertoire ranks of inferred template counts. Generation probabilities in a later analysis came from a VDJ recombination model fitted to out-of-frame rearrangements, and those results were checked against IGoR. A later analysis scored TCR-TCR, TCR-HLA and TCR-CMV co-occurrence with hypergeometric tests, applying a repertoire-size bias correction to TCR pairs. A later analysis estimated false discovery rates by permuting HLA or CMV assignments 20 times. A later analysis grouped co-occurring TCRs with DBSCAN, adding TCRdist sequence similarity when clustering within HLA-allele-positive subsets. Repertoires with fewer than 30,000 or more than 120,000 public chains were left out of co-occurrence clustering, as were about 5 repertoires with anomalous nucleotide sharing. TCRdb limited this immuneACCESS table to in-frame rearrangements with V and J called. A share of clones is missing; checked studies link under half to unresolved V genes, and the rest is unexplained. The D gene and trimming were derived from the DNA, and the V and J assignments and clone size from that table. Across this sample there are roughly 110,000 clones, with 65% to 80% seen only once. The ten largest clones add up to around 5.8% of the sample.

What was sequenced was PBMCs. Recombination joined TRBV29-1 with TRBJ1-4, and the D gene may be TRBD1, 5 bases matching. The origin of this receptor is a woman between 45 and 60 years old in good health and CMV-seropositive. The DNA is as follows: TGCAGCGCCCTGCAGGGATCTGCAACTAATGAAAAACTGTTTTTT. Translated, this gives CSALQGSATNEKLFF.